This T cell receptor (beta chain) was identified during a study of Ad26.COV2.S vaccination and SARS-CoV-2 variants (dated by TCRdb to 2020 to 2023). For the wider study: Donors in the vaccine arm were drawn from COV1001, a multicentre, randomized, double-blind, placebo-controlled phase I-IIa trial testing Ad26.COV2.S in healthy adults. Investigators did not know the trial group allocation while performing experiments and assessing outcomes. The specificity and breadth of SARS-CoV-2-reactive T cell receptors after Ad26.COV2.S vaccination were assessed by TCRbeta repertoire sequencing. Ad26.COV2.S was given intramuscularly at 5x10^10 or 1x10^11 viral particles, as a single shot or as two shots 56 days apart. A total of roughly 30 samples were included in the TCR-sequenced set, comprising roughly 19 Ad26.COV2.S vaccine recipients, 5 placebo recipients and 8 SARS-CoV-2 convalescent individuals. Participants in the trial were split at random into five groups of five each, receiving low-dose or high-dose Ad26.COV2.S once or twice, or else placebo on both occasions. Broader findings and caveats from the paper: Substantial breadth of spike-specific CD8+ and CD4+ T cell responses was reported after vaccination. Spike-specific TCR breadth was higher in Ad26.COV2.S recipients than in placebo recipients (P = 0.0014). The study was not powered for comparison of responses between vaccine doses or regimens. Vaccine and placebo recipients had similar non-spike TCR breadth, a finding consistent with the vaccine containing only spike. It was noted by the authors that total T cell responses may have been underestimated by the TCR breadth and depth analyses.

The sample's treatment or condition, from its label and the paper: around 19 received Ad26.COV2.S at low or high dose, single or two shots; about 5 received placebo; per-sample allocation not given. Repertoires of vaccine and placebo recipients were sequenced from samples collected on day 63 after the first injection. Between 29 July and 7 August 2020, Cohort 1b enrolled 20 to 30 adults aged 18-55 years at one site in Boston, USA. Ad26.COV2.S was a replication-incompetent adenovirus type 26 vector expressing a prefusion-stabilized SARS-CoV-2 spike protein from the original Wuhan strain. The immunoSEQ Assay was used to sequence TCRbeta CDR3 regions. After extraction, genomic DNA underwent amplification by bias-controlled multiplex PCR, followed by high-throughput sequencing. In the source study's methods: Collapsing and filtering of sequences were performed to quantify the absolute abundance of each unique TCRbeta CDR3 region. Usable DNA was measured by amplifying reference genes present in all nucleated cells, and TCRbeta template counts were normalized to that usable DNA to estimate T cell fraction. Repertoire TCRs were annotated as SARS-CoV-2-specific when V gene, CDR3 amino acid sequence and J gene were exactly matched to a known reactive TCR set. The reference SARS-CoV-2 TCR set was derived from MIRA and filtered for enrichment in COVID-19-positive ImmuneCODE repertoires, a step that removed public or cross-reactive TCRs. Using the MIRA antigens, annotated TCRs were further analysed by specific ORF or by position within an ORF. Breadth was defined as the number of annotated unique rearrangements divided by the total number of unique productive rearrangements, and depth was defined as the summed frequency of the annotated unique rearrangements. Group comparisons of TCR breadth used two-sided Wilcoxon rank-sum tests. TCRdb stores this immuneACCESS table with in-frame sequences only. Part of the clones is absent; in the studies checked, under half of the shortfall reflects unresolved V genes, and no reason is known for the rest. The DNA was the basis for D and trimming; V, J and clone size are from that table. The sample has 300,000 to 350,000 clones on record, 70% to 90% of them singletons. The ten largest account for about 10% of the sample.

The CDR3 spans 14 residues, from the cysteine through the phenylalanine. Left in the record is the CDR3 DNA by itself, 42 bases read in frame from the first base. According to the germline V gene (reference sequence), CDR1 reads LNHNV and CDR2 reads YYDKDF. V was cut back by 8 bases and J by 0 bases, leaving a gap of 14 bases between them. A word on this clone: Which antigen it targets is not known. No quality values exist for individual bases; no much larger clone is one base distant.

The chain uses TRBV15 and TRBJ2-7; 6 matching bases give a weak D call of TRBD1. Material: peripheral blood, obtained in a trial of Ad26.COV2.S vaccine versus placebo. This clonotype originated in a person between 18 and 65 years old who received the Ad26.COV2.S COVID-19 vaccine or a placebo. In nucleotides, the sequence is TGTGCCACCGGCTGGGGGCCCGACTCCTACGAGCAGTACTTC. This codes for CATGWGPDSYEQYF.